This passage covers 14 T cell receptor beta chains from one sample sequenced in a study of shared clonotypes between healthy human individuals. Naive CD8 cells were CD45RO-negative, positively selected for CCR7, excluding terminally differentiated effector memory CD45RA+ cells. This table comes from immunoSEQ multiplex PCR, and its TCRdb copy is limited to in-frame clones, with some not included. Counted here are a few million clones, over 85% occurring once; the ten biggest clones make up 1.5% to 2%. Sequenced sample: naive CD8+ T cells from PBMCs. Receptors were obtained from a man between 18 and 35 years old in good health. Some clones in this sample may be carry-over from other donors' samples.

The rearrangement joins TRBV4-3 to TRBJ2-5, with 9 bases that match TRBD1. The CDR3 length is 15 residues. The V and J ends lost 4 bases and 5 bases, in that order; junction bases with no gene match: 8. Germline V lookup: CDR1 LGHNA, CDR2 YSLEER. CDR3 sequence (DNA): TGCGCCAGCAGCCCGGGGACAGGGTTCCACGAGACCCAGTACTTC. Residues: CASSPGTGFHETQYF.

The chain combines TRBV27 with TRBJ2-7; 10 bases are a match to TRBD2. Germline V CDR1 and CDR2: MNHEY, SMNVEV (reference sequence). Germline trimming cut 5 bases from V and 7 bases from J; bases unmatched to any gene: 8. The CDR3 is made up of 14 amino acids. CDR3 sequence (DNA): TGTGCCAGCAGTCTCAGCGGGAGGGCAGTGGAGCAGTACTTC. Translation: CASSLSGRAVEQYF.

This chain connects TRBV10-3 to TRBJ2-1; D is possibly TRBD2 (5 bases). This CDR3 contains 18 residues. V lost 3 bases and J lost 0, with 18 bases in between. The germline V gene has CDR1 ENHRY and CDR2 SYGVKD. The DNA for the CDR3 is TGTGCCATCAGTGAAATAGGTTGGGAGACTTCCTCCTACAATGAGCAGTTCTTC. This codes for CAISEIGWETSSYNEQFF.

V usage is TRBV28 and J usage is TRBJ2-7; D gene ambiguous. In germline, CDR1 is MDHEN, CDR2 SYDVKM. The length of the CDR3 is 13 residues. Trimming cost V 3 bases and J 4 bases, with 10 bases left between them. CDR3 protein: CASSFTVGYEQYF. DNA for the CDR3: TGTGCCAGCAGTTTCACGGTGGGTTACGAGCAGTACTTC.

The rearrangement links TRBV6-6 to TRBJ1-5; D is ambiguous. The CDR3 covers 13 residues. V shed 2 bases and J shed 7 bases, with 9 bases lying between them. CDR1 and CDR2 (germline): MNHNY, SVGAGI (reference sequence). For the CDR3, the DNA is TGTGCCAGCAGTTACGCGGTAGGACAGCCCCAGCATTTT. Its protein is CASSYAVGQPQHF.

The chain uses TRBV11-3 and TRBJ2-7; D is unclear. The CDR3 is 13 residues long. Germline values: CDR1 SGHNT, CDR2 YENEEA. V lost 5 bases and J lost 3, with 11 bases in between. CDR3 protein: CASSTGRHYEQYF. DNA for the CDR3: TGTGCCAGCAGCACCGGACGGCACTACGAGCAGTACTTC. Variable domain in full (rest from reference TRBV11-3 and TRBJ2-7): EAGVVQSPRYKIIEKKQPVAFWCNPISGHNTLYWYLQNLGQGPELLIRYENEEAVDDSQLPKDRFSAERLKGVDSTLKIQPAELGDSAVYLCASSTGRHYEQYFGPGTRLTVT.

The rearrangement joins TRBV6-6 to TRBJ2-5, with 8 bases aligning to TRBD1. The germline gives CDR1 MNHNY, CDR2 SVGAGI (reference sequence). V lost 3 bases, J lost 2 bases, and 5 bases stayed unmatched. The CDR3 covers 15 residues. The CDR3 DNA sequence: TGTGCCAGCAGTTATTCGGACAGGGCGCAAGAGACCCAGTACTTC. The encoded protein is CASSYSDRAQETQYF.

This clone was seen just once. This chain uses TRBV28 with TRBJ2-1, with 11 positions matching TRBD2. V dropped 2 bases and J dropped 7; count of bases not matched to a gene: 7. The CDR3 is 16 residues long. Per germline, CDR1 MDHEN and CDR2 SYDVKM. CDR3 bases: TGTGCCAGCAGTTTAAATAGCGGGAGGGCCGGAAATGAGCAGTTCTTC. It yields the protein CASSLNSGRAGNEQFF.

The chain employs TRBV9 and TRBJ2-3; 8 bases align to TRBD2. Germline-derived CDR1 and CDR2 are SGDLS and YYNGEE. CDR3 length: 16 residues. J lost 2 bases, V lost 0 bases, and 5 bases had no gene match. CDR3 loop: CASSVELAEPTDTQYF. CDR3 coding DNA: TGTGCCAGCAGCGTAGAACTAGCGGAACCCACAGATACGCAGTATTTT.

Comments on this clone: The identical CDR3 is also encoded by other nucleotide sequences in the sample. The CDR3 is CASSYGQANTEAFF. In nucleotides, the CDR3 is TGTGCCAGCAGTTACGGGCAGGCGAACACTGAAGCTTTCTTT. V gene TRBV6-5 combines with J gene TRBJ1-1; D unresolved. The CDR3 consists of 14 residues. Germline CDR1 and CDR2: MNHEY and SVGAGI. V lost 2 bases and J lost 1, with 8 bases in between.

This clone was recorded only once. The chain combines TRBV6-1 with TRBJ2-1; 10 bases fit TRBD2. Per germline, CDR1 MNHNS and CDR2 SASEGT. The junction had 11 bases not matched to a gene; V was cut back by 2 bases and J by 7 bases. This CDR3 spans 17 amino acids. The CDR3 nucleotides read TGTGCCAGCAGTGAAATAAGAGCGGGAGGGCCAAAAAATGAGCAGTTCTTC. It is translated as CASSEIRAGGPKNEQFF.

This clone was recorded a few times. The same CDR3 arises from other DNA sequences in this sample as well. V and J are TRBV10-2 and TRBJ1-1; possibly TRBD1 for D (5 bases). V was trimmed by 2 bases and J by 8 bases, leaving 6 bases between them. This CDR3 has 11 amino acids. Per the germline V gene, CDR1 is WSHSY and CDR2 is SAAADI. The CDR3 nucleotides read TGCGCCAGCAGTGAGAACAGGGAAGCTTTCTTT. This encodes CASSENREAFF.

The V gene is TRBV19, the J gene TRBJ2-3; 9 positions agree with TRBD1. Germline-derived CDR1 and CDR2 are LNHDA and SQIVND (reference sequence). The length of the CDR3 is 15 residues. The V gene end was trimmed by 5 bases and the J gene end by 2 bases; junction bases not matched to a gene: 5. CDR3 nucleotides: TGTGCCAGTAGTGACAGGGGGAGGAACACAGATACGCAGTATTTT. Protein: CASSDRGRNTDTQYF.

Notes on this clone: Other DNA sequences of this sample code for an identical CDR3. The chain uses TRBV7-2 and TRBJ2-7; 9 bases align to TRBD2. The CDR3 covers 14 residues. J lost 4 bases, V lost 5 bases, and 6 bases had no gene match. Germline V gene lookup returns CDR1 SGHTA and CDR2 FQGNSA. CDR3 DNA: TGTGCCAGCAGCCCCGGACTAGCGTCTTACGAGCAGTACTTC. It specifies CASSPGLASYEQYF. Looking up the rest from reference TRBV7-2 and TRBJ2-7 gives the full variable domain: GAGVSQSPSNKVTEKGKDVELRCDPISGHTALYWYRQSLGQGLEFLIYFQGNSAPDKSGLPSDRFSAERTGGSVSTLTIQRTQQEDSAVYLCASSPGLASYEQYFGPGTRLTVT.